The present T cell receptor beta chain was sequenced within a study of T cell therapy after organ transplantation. Described time point: 4-8 weeks after completion of therapy. Comment on this clone: The target antigen is unknown.

Trimming left V 1 base short and J 7 bases short, with 10 bases between. The CDR3 sequence is 13 residues long. Germline CDR1 MNHNS, CDR2 SASEGT. Only in-frame clones appear in the TCRdb table, and some are missing; sequencing was by immunoSEQ multiplex PCR. Altogether about 18,000 clones are present, 81% being singletons, with the ten largest covering around a tenth. This clonotype was obtained from a human patient who had received a solid organ transplant and had CMV disease. Some of the T cells might come from the graft donor. The chain recombines TRBV6-1 with TRBJ1-1; D remains unclear. Sequencing was performed on CD8+ T cells from blood, taken after autologous CMV-specific T cell therapy. The CDR3 DNA reads TGTGCCAGCAGTGAAGAGGTGGCAGATGAAGCTTTCTTT. Translation gives CASSEEVADEAFF.